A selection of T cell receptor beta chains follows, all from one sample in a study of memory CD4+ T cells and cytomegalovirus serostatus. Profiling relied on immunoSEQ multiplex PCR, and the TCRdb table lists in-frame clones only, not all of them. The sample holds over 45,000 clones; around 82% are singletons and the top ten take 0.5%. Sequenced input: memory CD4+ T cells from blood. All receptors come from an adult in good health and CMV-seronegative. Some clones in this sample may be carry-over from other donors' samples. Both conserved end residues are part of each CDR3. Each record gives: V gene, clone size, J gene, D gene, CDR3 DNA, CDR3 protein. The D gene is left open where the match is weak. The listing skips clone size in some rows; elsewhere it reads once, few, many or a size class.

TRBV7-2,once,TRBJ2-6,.,TGTGCCAGCAGCTTACCTGGGCAGGGAACGGTGCGTGGGGCCAACGTCCTGACTTTC,CASSLPGQGTVRGANVLTF
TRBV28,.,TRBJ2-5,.,TGTGCCAGCAGTCCGGCCTTCAAAGAGACCCAGTACTTC,CASSPAFKETQYF
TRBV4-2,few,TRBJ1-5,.,TGTGCCAGCAGCCCGAGGGGGGGGAAAGGCAATCAGCCCCAGCATTTT,CASSPRGGKGNQPQHF
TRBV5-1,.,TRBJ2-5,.,TGCGCCAGCAGCCCGGCCTTCGGGGAGACCCAGTACTTC,CASSPAFGETQYF
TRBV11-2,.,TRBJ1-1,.,TGTGCCAGCCAATTTGGGACCGGGGACGGCACTGAAGCTTTCTTT,CASQFGTGDGTEAFF
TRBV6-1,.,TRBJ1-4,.,TGTGCCAGCAGTGAAATCAGGGAACAGAGTGAAAAACTGTTTTTT,CASSEIREQSEKLFF
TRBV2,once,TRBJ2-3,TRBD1,TGTGCCAGCAGTGCTGGCAGGGGGCGAGATACGCAGTATTTT,CASSAGRGRDTQYF
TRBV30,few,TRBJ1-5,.,TGTGCCTGGAGTTGGGGGGGCGATCAGCCCCAGCATTTT,CAWSWGGDQPQHF
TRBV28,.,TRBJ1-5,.,TGTGCCAGCAGTTCCGGGACTCCCAATCAGCCCCAGCATTTT,CASSSGTPNQPQHF
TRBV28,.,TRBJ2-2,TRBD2,TGTGCCAGCAGTTTAACTAGCGGGAAAGGCACCGGGGAGCTGTTTTTT,CASSLTSGKGTGELFF
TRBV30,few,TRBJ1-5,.,TGTGCCTGGAGGAGGGGCATAAATCAGCCCCAGCATTTT,CAWRRGINQPQHF
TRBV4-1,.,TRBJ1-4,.,TGCGCCAGCAGCCAAGATCAAGGGGGGGGGAAACTGTTTTTT,CASSQDQGGGKLFF
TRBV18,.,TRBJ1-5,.,TGTGCCAGCTCACCGGGGGGGAATCAGCCCCAGCATTTT,CASSPGGNQPQHF
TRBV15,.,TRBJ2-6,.,TGTGCCACCAGCAGAGATTACGCGGTCGGGGCCAACGTCCTGACTTTC,CATSRDYAVGANVLTF
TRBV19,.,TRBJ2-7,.,TGTGCCAGTAGTGCGGGACAGATCAGCTACGAGCAGTACTTC,CASSAGQISYEQYF
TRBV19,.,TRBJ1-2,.,TGTGCCAGTCCCGCGGAAGGGCCCCAAGGCACCTTC,CASPAEGPQGTF
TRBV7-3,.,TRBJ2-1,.,TGTGCCAGCAGCCCCCGGGGTGGGAGACGCTCCTACAATGAGCAGTTCTTC,CASSPRGGRRSYNEQFF
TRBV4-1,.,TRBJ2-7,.,TGCGCCAGCAGCCAAGATCGTCGGACCCCCGCGCACTTC,CASSQDRRTPAHF
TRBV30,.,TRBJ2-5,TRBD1,TGTGCCTGGAGTGTACTAGGGGGCGGAGAGACCCAGTACTTC,CAWSVLGGGETQYF
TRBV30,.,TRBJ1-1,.,TGTGCCTGGAGTGTACTGCGGCAGGTCCTCGGTCCTGAAGCTTTCTTT,CAWSVLRQVLGPEAFF
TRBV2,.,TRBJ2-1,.,TGTGCCAGCAGTGAATCTCTCAGCGGACTAGAGCAGTTCTTC,CASSESLSGLEQFF
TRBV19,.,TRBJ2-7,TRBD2,TGTGCCAGTAGTACCCCCCCGGGGGGGACTAGCCGCGGGTTCTACGAGCAGTACTTC,CASSTPPGGTSRGFYEQYF
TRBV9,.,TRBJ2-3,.,TGTGCCAGCAGCGTAGGGGGGTGGAGCACAGATACGCAGTATTTT,CASSVGGWSTDTQYF
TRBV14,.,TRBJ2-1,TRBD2,TGTGCCAGCAGCCAAGGGGGGCTCGCGGGAGGGAAATACAATGAGCAGTTCTTC,CASSQGGLAGGKYNEQFF
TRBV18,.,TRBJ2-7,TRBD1,TGTGCCAGCTCAGCCGGGACAGGGGAGGGTGAGCAGTACTTC,CASSAGTGEGEQYF
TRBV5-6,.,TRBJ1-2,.,TGTGCCAGCAGACCTCTGCTTGGGAAGTTGGGGGCCACGGACTTC,CASRPLLGKLGATDF
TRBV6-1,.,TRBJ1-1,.,TGTGCCATCAGTGAGTCAGGGAAGGCTGAAGCTTTCTTT,CAISESGKAEAFF
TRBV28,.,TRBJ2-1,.,TGTGCCAGCTCAAGGATGAATGAGCAGTTCTTC,CASSRMNEQFF
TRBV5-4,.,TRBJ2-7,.,TGTGCCAGCAGCTTTGAATTGGGGAACTCCTACGAGCAGTACTTC,CASSFELGNSYEQYF
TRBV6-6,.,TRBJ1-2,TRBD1,TGTGCCAGCAGTGAGACAGGGGGGTATGGCTACACCTTC,CASSETGGYGYTF
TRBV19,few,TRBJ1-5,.,TGTGCCAGTAGTATAGATGGGACACGGAGCAATCAGCCCCAGCATTTT,CASSIDGTRSNQPQHF
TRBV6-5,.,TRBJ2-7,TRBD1,TGTGCCAGCAGTTTATCGACAGGGAATAGCGAGCAGTACTTC,CASSLSTGNSEQYF
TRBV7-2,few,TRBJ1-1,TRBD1,TGTGCCAGCAGCGGCAGGGGGTCTACTGAAGCTTTCTTT,CASSGRGSTEAFF
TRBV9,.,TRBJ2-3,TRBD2,TGTGCCAGCAGCGTAGCCGAGGGACTAGTGGGGGCAGATACGCAGTATTTT,CASSVAEGLVGADTQYF
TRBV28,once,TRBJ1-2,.,TGTGCCAGCAGTGGACCCGGGACGCTAAACTATGGCTACACCTTC,CASSGPGTLNYGYTF
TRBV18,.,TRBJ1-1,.,TGTGCCAGCTCAGCCTCCCAGGGGCCGGACACTGAAGCTTTCTTT,CASSASQGPDTEAFF
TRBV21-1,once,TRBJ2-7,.,TGTGCCAGCAGCCTCACTAGCGGGAGTATCTACGAGCAGTACTTC,CASSLTSGSIYEQYF
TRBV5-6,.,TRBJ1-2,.,TGTGCCAGCAGCTTTCAACAGCTAGATGGCTACACCTTC,CASSFQQLDGYTF
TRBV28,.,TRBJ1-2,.,TGTGCCAGCAGTGCACAGGAGGGGGGGTATGGCTACACCTTC,CASSAQEGGYGYTF
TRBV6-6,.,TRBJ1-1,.,TGTGCCAGCAGTGATGACCGACCCTTGAACACTGAAGCTTTCTTT,CASSDDRPLNTEAFF
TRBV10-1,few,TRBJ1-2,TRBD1,TGCGCCAGCCGGGACAGGGTAAGGGCAACTGGTGGCTACACCTTC,CASRDRVRATGGYTF
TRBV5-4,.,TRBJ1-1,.,TGTGCCAGCAGCTTGGAACAGGGATATGAAGCTTTCTTT,CASSLEQGYEAFF
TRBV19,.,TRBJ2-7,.,TGTGCCAGTAGTATAGCCGGTAGCGGCTACGAGCAGTACTTC,CASSIAGSGYEQYF
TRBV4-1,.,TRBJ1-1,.,TGCGCCAGCAGCCAAGACGGGTTGGGCACTGAAGCTTTCTTT,CASSQDGLGTEAFF
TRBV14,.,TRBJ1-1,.,TGTGCCAGCAGCTCGGTAGCGGGGACTGAAGCTTTCTTT,CASSSVAGTEAFF
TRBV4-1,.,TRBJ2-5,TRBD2,TGCGCCAGCAGCCCTCTTAAAGCGGGAGGGGGGGAGACCCAGTACTTC,CASSPLKAGGGETQYF
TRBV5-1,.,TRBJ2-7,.,TGCGCCAGCAGCCGGCCGGTCGCCGGGGACGAGCAGTACTTC,CASSRPVAGDEQYF
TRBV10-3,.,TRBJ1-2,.,TGTGCCACCACAGGCCAGCGGGATGGCTACACCTTC,CATTGQRDGYTF
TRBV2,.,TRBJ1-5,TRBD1,TGTGCCAGCAGAGGGACAGTTTATCAGCCCCAGCATTTT,CASRGTVYQPQHF
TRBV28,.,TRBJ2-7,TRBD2,TGTGCCAGCAGCATCGGGACTAGCGGCTCCTACGAGCAGTACTTC,CASSIGTSGSYEQYF
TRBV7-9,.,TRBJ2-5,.,TGTGCCAGCAGCTTAGGGTGGGAGACCCAGTACTTC,CASSLGWETQYF
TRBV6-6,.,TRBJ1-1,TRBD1,TGTGCCAGCAGTCTTATAGACAGGGACCGGAACACTGAAGCTTTCTTT,CASSLIDRDRNTEAFF
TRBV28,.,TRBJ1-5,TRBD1,TGTGCCAGCAGTTTCGGTTTGGGACAGGGCTTTTCACGGTATCAGCCCCAGCATTTT,CASSFGLGQGFSRYQPQHF
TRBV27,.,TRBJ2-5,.,TGTGCCAGCAGTTTTCTGGCGGCCCGCCAAGAGACCCAGTACTTC,CASSFLAARQETQYF
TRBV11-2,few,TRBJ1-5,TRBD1,TGTGCCAGCAGCTTCGGGACAGGGCTCAATCAGCCCCAGCATTTT,CASSFGTGLNQPQHF
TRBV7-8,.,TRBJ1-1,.,TGTGCCAGCAGCTTAGTTAGGGGAGGGGGGACTGAAGCTTTCTTT,CASSLVRGGGTEAFF
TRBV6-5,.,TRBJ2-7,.,TGTGCCAGCAGTTACGCGGTTGGTAGCTACGAGCAGTACTTC,CASSYAVGSYEQYF
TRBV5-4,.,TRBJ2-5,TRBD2,TGTGCCAGCAGCTTGGCTGGGGCGGGGGAAGAGACCCAGTACTTC,CASSLAGAGEETQYF
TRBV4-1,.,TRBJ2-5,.,TGCGCCAGCAGCCGTTCGGAGTACCAAGAGACCCAGTACTTC,CASSRSEYQETQYF